Listed below are T cell receptor beta chains from one sample, sequenced in a study of CD8 T cells in ankylosing spondylitis. One entry per CDR3 protein results from TCRdb running MiXCR on the 5' RACE reads. The data hold roughly 180,000 distinct CDR3 sequences, with 13% observed a single time. Source material: blood, either unsorted or a sorted T cell fraction (not recorded which). Every receptor here comes from a female donor with ankylosing spondylitis or in good health (not recorded which). The CDR3 runs from the conserved cysteine through the conserved F or W. Each record gives: V gene, D gene, clone size, CDR3 length, J gene, CDR3 protein, CDR3 DNA. A D gene is named only where the DNA matches it firmly. Not all rows give a size; the values are once, few, many and, for expanded clones, a class.

V: TRBV7-9; D: TRBD1; size: few; length: 15; J: TRBJ2-7; CDR3: CASSPHRQGSYEQYF; DNA: TGTGCCAGCAGCCCCCACAGACAGGGGTCCTACGAGCAGTACTTC
V: TRBV28; D: NA; size: many; length: 15; J: TRBJ2-7; CDR3: CASSLTRTFIYEQYF; DNA: TGTGCCAGCAGTTTGACTAGAACCTTCATCTACGAGCAGTACTTC
V: TRBV5-1; D: NA; size: many; length: 13; J: TRBJ2-1; CDR3: CASRGTDYNEQFF; DNA: TGCGCCAGCAGAGGGACGGACTACAATGAGCAGTTCTTC
V: TRBV7-2; D: NA; size: few; length: 16; J: TRBJ2-7; CDR3: CASSLAVGPNVYEQYF; DNA: TGTGCCAGCAGCTTAGCCGTGGGCCCAAACGTCTACGAGCAGTACTTC
V: TRBV18; D: TRBD1; size: few; length: 13; J: TRBJ1-2; CDR3: CASSPPGQDGYTF; DNA: TGTGCCAGCTCACCCCCGGGACAGGATGGCTACACCTTC
V: TRBV9; D: NA; size: many; length: 13; J: TRBJ1-6; CDR3: CASSVLGGSPLHF; DNA: TGTGCCAGCAGCGTTTTAGGAGGTTCACCCCTCCACTTT
V: TRBV30; D: NA; size: few; length: 13; J: TRBJ1-1; CDR3: CAWDRERNTEAFF; DNA: TGTGCCTGGGACCGGGAAAGGAACACTGAAGCTTTCTTT
V: TRBV6-2/TRBV6-3; D: TRBD2; size: many; length: 13; J: TRBJ2-1; CDR3: CASSSGRFHEQFF; DNA: TGTGCCAGCAGTAGCGGGAGGTTCCATGAGCAGTTCTTC
V: TRBV7-8; D: NA; size: few; length: 14; J: TRBJ2-5; CDR3: CASSLDPRGETQYF; DNA: TGTGCCAGCAGCTTAGACCCAAGGGGAGAGACCCAGTACTTC
V: TRBV4-2; D: NA; size: NA; length: 13; J: TRBJ2-3; CDR3: CASSPQEADTQYF; DNA: TGTGCCAGCAGCCCCCAAGAGGCAGATACGCAGTATTTT
V: TRBV12-3/TRBV12-4; D: NA; size: many; length: 14; J: TRBJ2-1; CDR3: CASSFSSGNNEQFF; DNA: TGTGCCAGCAGTTTTAGTAGCGGTAACAATGAGCAGTTCTTC
V: TRBV6-4; D: NA; size: few; length: 19; J: TRBJ1-2; CDR3: CASSDSLNRGLLANYGYTF; DNA: TGTGCCAGCAGTGATTCCTTAAACCGGGGCCTCCTTGCGAACTATGGCTACACCTTC
V: TRBV4-3; D: NA; size: many; length: 15; J: TRBJ2-7; CDR3: CASSRSLEGSYEQYF; DNA: TGCGCCAGCAGCCGAAGCCTGGAGGGGTCCTACGAGCAGTACTTC
V: TRBV9; D: NA; size: many; length: 14; J: TRBJ1-3; CDR3: CASSGGYSGNTIYF; DNA: TGTGCCAGCAGCGGCGGCTACTCTGGAAACACCATATATTTT
V: TRBV5-6; D: NA; size: many; length: 13; J: TRBJ1-4; CDR3: CASSFDSNEKLFF; DNA: TGTGCCAGCAGCTTCGACAGCAATGAAAAACTGTTTTTT
V: TRBV5-1; D: NA; size: many; length: 16; J: TRBJ1-3; CDR3: CASSLSDTRGGNTIYF; DNA: TGCGCCAGCAGCTTGTCGGACACTCGAGGAGGAAACACCATATATTTT
V: TRBV20-1; D: NA; size: few; length: 14; J: TRBJ1-1; CDR3: CSARDGQGHTEAFF; DNA: TGCAGTGCTAGAGATGGTCAGGGCCACACTGAAGCTTTCTTT
V: TRBV5-1; D: TRBD2; size: NA; length: 16; J: TRBJ2-5; CDR3: CASSLGLAPTQETQYF; DNA: TGCGCCAGCAGCTTGGGACTAGCCCCAACACAAGAGACCCAGTACTTC
V: TRBV7-9; D: NA; size: NA; length: 12; J: TRBJ2-7; CDR3: CASSPTLYEQYF; DNA: TGTGCCAGCAGCCCGACTCTTTACGAGCAGTACTTC
V: TRBV29-1; D: NA; size: many; length: 13; J: TRBJ1-5; CDR3: CSVGAQGNQPQHF; DNA: TGCAGCGTTGGAGCCCAGGGGAATCAGCCCCAGCATTTT
V: TRBV28; D: NA; size: many; length: 16; J: TRBJ2-7; CDR3: CASSLKAWEARYEQYF; DNA: TGTGCCAGCAGTTTAAAGGCGTGGGAGGCGCGATACGAGCAGTACTTC
V: TRBV19; D: NA; size: few; length: 13; J: TRBJ1-5; CDR3: CASSTQGRQPQHF; DNA: TGTGCCAGTAGTACTCAGGGACGTCAGCCCCAGCATTTT
V: TRBV12-3/TRBV12-4; D: NA; size: few; length: 13; J: TRBJ2-7; CDR3: CASSLLAQVEQYF; DNA: TGTGCCAGCAGCCTACTGGCCCAGGTCGAGCAGTACTTC
V: TRBV9; D: NA; size: many; length: 13; J: TRBJ1-2; CDR3: CASSVQGTDGYTF; DNA: TGTGCCAGCAGCGTACAGGGGACGGATGGCTACACCTTC
V: TRBV11-3; D: NA; size: NA; length: 14; J: TRBJ2-4; CDR3: CASSLDGQRNIQYF; DNA: TGTGCCAGCAGCTTAGACGGCCAGAGAAACATTCAGTACTTC
V: TRBV19; D: NA; size: many; length: 15; J: TRBJ2-7; CDR3: CASSLSRQESYEQYF; DNA: TGTGCCAGTAGTCTCTCACGACAGGAGTCCTACGAGCAGTACTTC
V: TRBV12-3/TRBV12-4; D: TRBD1; size: NA; length: 14; J: TRBJ1-2; CDR3: CASSFGQGFYGYTF; DNA: TGTGCCAGCAGTTTCGGACAGGGGTTCTATGGCTACACCTTC
V: TRBV5-1; D: NA; size: many; length: 13; J: TRBJ1-1; CDR3: CASSLARGGEAFF; DNA: TGCGCCAGCAGCTTGGCCAGGGGCGGTGAAGCTTTCTTT
V: TRBV24-1; D: TRBD2; size: NA; length: 16; J: TRBJ2-3; CDR3: CATNDLARGRRDTQYF; DNA: TGTGCCACCAATGATTTGGCTCGCGGGAGAAGAGATACGCAGTATTTT
V: TRBV28; D: TRBD2; size: few; length: 15; J: TRBJ2-7; CDR3: CASRNLAGANHEQYF; DNA: TGTGCCAGCAGAAACCTAGCGGGAGCGAACCACGAGCAGTACTTC
V: TRBV7-2; D: NA; size: many; length: 13; J: TRBJ2-2; CDR3: CASSGVNTGELFF; DNA: TGTGCCAGCAGCGGGGTGAACACCGGGGAGCTGTTTTTT
V: TRBV9; D: NA; size: many; length: 16; J: TRBJ2-1; CDR3: CASSVSLAFNVNEQFF; DNA: TGTGCCAGCAGCGTCAGCCTAGCCTTTAACGTCAATGAGCAGTTCTTC
V: TRBV18; D: TRBD1; size: NA; length: 15; J: TRBJ2-2; CDR3: CASSPGQTNTGELFF; DNA: TGTGCCAGCTCACCGGGACAGACGAACACCGGGGAGCTGTTTTTT
V: TRBV20-1; D: TRBD1; size: many; length: 15; J: TRBJ1-1; CDR3: CSAAEAGGGNTEAFF; DNA: TGCAGTGCTGCGGAGGCAGGGGGGGGGAACACTGAAGCTTTCTTT
V: TRBV28; D: NA; size: many; length: 13; J: TRBJ1-2; CDR3: CASSPFAVYGYTF; DNA: TGTGCCAGCAGTCCCTTTGCAGTCTATGGCTACACCTTC
V: TRBV29-1; D: NA; size: many; length: 13; J: TRBJ1-1; CDR3: CSVDVSIRGSAFF; DNA: TGCAGCGTTGATGTATCGATACGGGGCTCAGCTTTCTTT
V: TRBV6-5; D: TRBD1; size: many; length: 13; J: TRBJ2-1; CDR3: CASSYDRVKEQFF; DNA: TGTGCCAGCAGTTACGACAGGGTTAAGGAGCAGTTCTTC
V: TRBV7-6; D: NA; size: few; length: 14; J: TRBJ2-5; CDR3: CASSLLMRGETQYF; DNA: TGTGCCAGCAGCCTTTTAATGAGGGGGGAGACCCAGTACTTC
V: TRBV6-5; D: TRBD1; size: few; length: 22; J: TRBJ2-7; CDR3: CASSYEAGGPQWTLPSSYEQYF; DNA: TGTGCCAGCAGTTATGAGGCAGGGGGCCCGCAGTGGACCCTACCCTCCTCCTACGAGCAGTACTTC
V: TRBV6-2/TRBV6-3; D: TRBD2; size: many; length: 13; J: TRBJ2-1; CDR3: CASRSGTHNEQFF; DNA: TGTGCCAGCAGGAGCGGGACCCACAATGAGCAGTTCTTC
V: TRBV5-1; D: NA; size: many; length: 13; J: TRBJ2-3; CDR3: CASSDGAPDTQYF; DNA: TGCGCCAGCAGCGATGGAGCCCCAGATACGCAGTATTTT
V: TRBV10-3; D: TRBD2; size: NA; length: 15; J: TRBJ2-1; CDR3: CAIYSGTSGSNEQFF; DNA: TGTGCCATATACTCCGGGACTAGCGGGAGCAATGAGCAGTTCTTC
V: TRBV12-3/TRBV12-4; D: NA; size: NA; length: 16; J: TRBJ2-1; CDR3: CASSLLGGRRGHEQFF; DNA: TGTGCCAGCAGTTTACTTGGGGGGCGAAGGGGTCATGAGCAGTTCTTC
V: TRBV7-2; D: TRBD2; size: NA; length: 16; J: TRBJ2-4; CDR3: CASSGGTILGKNIQYF; DNA: TGTGCCAGCAGCGGAGGGACTATCCTAGGCAAAAACATTCAGTACTTC
V: TRBV2; D: NA; size: few; length: 14; J: TRBJ2-7; CDR3: CASSEGAENYEQYF; DNA: TGTGCCAGCAGTGAAGGGGCAGAAAACTACGAGCAGTACTTC
V: TRBV30; D: TRBD1; size: few; length: 16; J: TRBJ2-4; CDR3: CAWNRGTGKAKNIQYF; DNA: TGTGCCTGGAACCGAGGGACAGGGAAGGCCAAAAACATTCAGTACTTC
V: TRBV7-2; D: NA; size: many; length: 14; J: TRBJ1-1; CDR3: CASSLGMGSTEAFF; DNA: TGTGCCAGCAGCTTAGGTATGGGATCCACTGAAGCTTTCTTT
V: TRBV20-1; D: NA; size: few; length: 11; J: TRBJ1-1; CDR3: CSALRTSEAFF; DNA: TGCAGTGCTCTTCGTACCTCCGAAGCTTTCTTT
V: TRBV7-6; D: NA; size: many; length: 12; J: TRBJ2-5; CDR3: CASSHVQETQYF; DNA: TGTGCCAGCAGCCACGTTCAAGAGACCCAGTACTTC
V: TRBV5-1; D: NA; size: many; length: 15; J: TRBJ2-1; CDR3: CASRLGLVAYNEQFF; DNA: TGCGCCAGCAGACTGGGGTTGGTGGCCTACAATGAGCAGTTCTTC
V: TRBV5-1; D: TRBD1; size: many; length: 15; J: TRBJ1-2; CDR3: CASSFIAGQGYGYTF; DNA: TGCGCCAGCAGTTTTATAGCGGGACAGGGCTATGGCTACACCTTC
V: TRBV20-1; D: TRBD2; size: NA; length: 15; J: TRBJ2-1; CDR3: CSASGLAGSYNEQFF; DNA: TGCAGTGCTAGTGGACTAGCGGGGTCCTACAATGAGCAGTTCTTC
V: TRBV20-1; D: TRBD2; size: many; length: 13; J: TRBJ2-7; CDR3: CSASGLAVYEQYF; DNA: TGCAGTGCTAGTGGCCTAGCGGTATACGAGCAGTACTTC
V: TRBV4-3; D: TRBD2; size: many; length: 17; J: TRBJ2-3; CDR3: CASSQDKVGRYTDTQYF; DNA: TGCGCCAGCAGCCAAGATAAGGTCGGGAGGTATACAGATACGCAGTATTTT
V: TRBV7-2; D: TRBD2; size: NA; length: 13; J: TRBJ2-1; CDR3: CASSLGLAVEQFF; DNA: TGTGCCAGCAGCTTAGGGCTAGCGGTGGAGCAGTTCTTC